These T cell receptor beta chains were read from a single sample in a study of blood T cell repertoires in COVID-19. The repertoire was sequenced with immunoSEQ multiplex PCR; TCRdb's copy has only in-frame clones and lacks some. The data hold 200,000 to 250,000 clones, with 70% to 90% observed a single time. Source material: PBMCs or T cells enriched from blood (not recorded which). The receptors stem from a man aged 25-45 years with acute COVID-19. Each CDR3 is given without its conserved first and last residue. A D gene is named only where the DNA matches it firmly.

D gene	V gene	J gene	CDR3 protein
-	TRBV6-5	TRBJ2-7	ASSPRFDYIEQY
-	TRBV24-1	TRBJ1-2	ATSEAGYGYT
-	TRBV5-1	TRBJ2-5	ASGPGPSYQETQY
-	TRBV23-1	TRBJ1-5	ASSRIYRKNSNQPQH
TRBD1	TRBV14	TRBJ1-6	ASSQAGTGFSPLH
TRBD1	TRBV5-6	TRBJ1-2	ASRDRVGYGYT
-	TRBV9	TRBJ1-1	ASSVDPQGSINTEAF
-	TRBV3-1/TRBV3-2	TRBJ2-1	ASSQDPAGLGLYNEQF
-	TRBV10-3	TRBJ2-7	AISTGLFSYEQY
-	TRBV28	TRBJ1-2	ALRGQSEVGYT
-	TRBV21-1	TRBJ1-1	ASSKQGLRCTEAF
TRBD1	TRBV19	TRBJ2-2	ACGDRAPMNTGELF
-	TRBV6-1	TRBJ1-5	ASSEAGAAQPQH
TRBD2	TRBV28	TRBJ2-5	ASSLAGGAETQY
TRBD2	TRBV6-5	TRBJ2-2	ASSYSEGRAGELF
TRBD1	TRBV10-3	TRBJ1-3	AIRDRGNSGNTIY
-	TRBV24-1	TRBJ1-1	ATSVPAGRAF
-	TRBV5-1	TRBJ2-7	ASSLGRDGFSYEQY
TRBD1	TRBV5-1	TRBJ1-1	ASSTQGGNTEAF
TRBD1	TRBV7-9	TRBJ2-2	ASSGPGKGQINTGELF
TRBD2	TRBV5-4	TRBJ2-3	ASSHGTSGRNTDTQY
TRBD1	TRBV3-1/TRBV3-2	TRBJ2-7	ASSQASGQGYYEQY
TRBD1	TRBV4-1	TRBJ1-1	ASSQESQGDAEAF
-	TRBV5-1	TRBJ2-7	ASSLTGLAYEQY
TRBD2	TRBV6-5	TRBJ2-5	ASSGVAGGSETQY
-	TRBV7-9	TRBJ1-1	ASSEGDTEAF
-	TRBV5-4	TRBJ2-2	ASSFLPTGELF
-	TRBV18	TRBJ1-2	ASTAAMGGTNGYT
-	TRBV12-3/TRBV12-4	TRBJ2-2	ASTFYTGELF
-	TRBV5-1	TRBJ2-3	ASSLLDSIFTDTQY
TRBD2	TRBV7-6	TRBJ2-3	ASSLGGGSPTDTQY
TRBD2	TRBV7-2	TRBJ2-5	VTLDEGLAGDKED
TRBD2	TRBV29-1	TRBJ2-7	SVRLAGGSYEQY
-	TRBV10-3	TRBJ1-3	AISLSAAGITNTIY
-	TRBV12-3/TRBV12-4	TRBJ2-7	ASSSQSYEQY
-	TRBV6-2/TRBV6-3	TRBJ1-4	ASSYSIGGEEKLF
TRBD1	TRBV14	TRBJ1-2	ASSQAPGQVYGYT
-	TRBV2	TRBJ2-7	ASSDRYEQY
TRBD1	TRBV12-3/TRBV12-4	TRBJ2-3	ASSHRGRDTQY
-	TRBV7-9	TRBJ2-2	ASSADSLELF
TRBD1	TRBV28	TRBJ1-5	ATDALGGPSNQPQH
-	TRBV7-2	TRBJ2-7	ASSLSWTATYEQY
TRBD2	TRBV7-9	TRBJ2-3	ASSRGGAYTDTQY
-	TRBV9	TRBJ2-3	ASSVEQRSTDTQY
TRBD1	TRBV6-5	TRBJ1-2	ASSDPGGYGYT
-	TRBV30	TRBJ1-6	AWAPGRDSPLH
-	TRBV6-6	TRBJ2-6	ASSHPSGANVLT
-	TRBV2	TRBJ2-2	ASSASALSGELF
TRBD1	TRBV23-1	TRBJ2-2	ASSQIRTGTGNTGELF
TRBD2	TRBV27	TRBJ2-5	ASSSSGTSGVPVETQY
-	TRBV11-2	TRBJ1-1	ASTLRRGNTEAF
-	TRBV3-1/TRBV3-2	TRBJ1-1	ASSQDKGPWTF
-	TRBV9	TRBJ1-2	ASSGHESNYGYT
-	TRBV28	TRBJ1-6	ASIAGNSPLH